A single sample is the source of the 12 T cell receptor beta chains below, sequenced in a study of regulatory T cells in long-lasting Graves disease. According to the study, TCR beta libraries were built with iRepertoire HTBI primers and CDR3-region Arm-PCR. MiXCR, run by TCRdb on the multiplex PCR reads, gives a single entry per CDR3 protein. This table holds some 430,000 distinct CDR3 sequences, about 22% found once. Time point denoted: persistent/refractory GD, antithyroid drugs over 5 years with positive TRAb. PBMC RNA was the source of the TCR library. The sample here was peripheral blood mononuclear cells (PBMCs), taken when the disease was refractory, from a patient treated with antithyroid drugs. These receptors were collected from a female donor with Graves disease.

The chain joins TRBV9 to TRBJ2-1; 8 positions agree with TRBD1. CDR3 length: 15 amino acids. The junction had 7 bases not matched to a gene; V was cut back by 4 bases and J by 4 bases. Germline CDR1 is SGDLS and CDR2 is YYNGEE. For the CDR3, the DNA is TGTGCCAGCAGCCCCCGGACAGGGTGGTACAATGAGCAGTTCTTC. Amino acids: CASSPRTGWYNEQFF. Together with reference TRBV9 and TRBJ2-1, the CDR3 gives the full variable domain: DSGVTQTPKHLITATGQRVTLRCSPRSGDLSVYWYQQSLDQGLQFLIQYYNGEERAKGNILERFSAQQFPDLHSELNLSSLELGDSALYFCASSPRTGWYNEQFFGPGTRLTVL.

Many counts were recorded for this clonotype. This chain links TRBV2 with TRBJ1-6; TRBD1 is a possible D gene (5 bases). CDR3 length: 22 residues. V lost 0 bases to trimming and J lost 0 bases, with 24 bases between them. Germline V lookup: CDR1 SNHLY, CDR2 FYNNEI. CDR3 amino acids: CASSEAWGLGEISASYNSPLHF. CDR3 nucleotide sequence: TGTGCCAGCAGTGAAGCCTGGGGACTGGGGGAGATCTCGGCCTCCTATAATTCACCCCTCCACTTT.

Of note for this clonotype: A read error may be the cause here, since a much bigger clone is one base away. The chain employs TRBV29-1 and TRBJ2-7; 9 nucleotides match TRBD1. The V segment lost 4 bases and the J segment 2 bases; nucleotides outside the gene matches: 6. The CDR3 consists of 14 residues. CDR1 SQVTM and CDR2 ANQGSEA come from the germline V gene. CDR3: CSVGGQGSPYEQYF. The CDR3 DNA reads TGCAGCGTTGGGGGACAGGGTAGCCCCTACGAGCAGTACTTC.

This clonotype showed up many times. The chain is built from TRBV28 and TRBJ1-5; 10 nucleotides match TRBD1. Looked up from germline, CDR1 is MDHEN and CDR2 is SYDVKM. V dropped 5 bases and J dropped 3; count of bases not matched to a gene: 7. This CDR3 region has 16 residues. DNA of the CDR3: TGTGCCAGCAGTCCCTCCGGGACAGGGGTCAATCAGCCCCAGCATTTT. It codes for CASSPSGTGVNQPQHF.

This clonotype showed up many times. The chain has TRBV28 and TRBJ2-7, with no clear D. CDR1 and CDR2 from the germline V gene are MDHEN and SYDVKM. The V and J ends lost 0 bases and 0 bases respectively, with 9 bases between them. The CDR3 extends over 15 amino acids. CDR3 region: CASSLWSSSSYEQYF. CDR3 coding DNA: TGTGCCAGCAGTTTATGGTCGAGTAGCTCCTACGAGCAGTACTTC.

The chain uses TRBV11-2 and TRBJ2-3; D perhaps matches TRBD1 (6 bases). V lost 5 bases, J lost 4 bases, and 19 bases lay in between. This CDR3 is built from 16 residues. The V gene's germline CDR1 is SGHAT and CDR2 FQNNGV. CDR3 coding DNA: TGTGCCAGCAGCCCCCAAGCCAGGGGTATCGCAGATACGCAGTATTTT. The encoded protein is CASSPQARGIADTQYF. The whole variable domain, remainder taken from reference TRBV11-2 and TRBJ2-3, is EAGVAQSPRYKIIEKRQSVAFWCNPISGHATLYWYQQILGQGPKLLIQFQNNGVVDDSQLPKDRFSAERLKGVDSTLKIQPAKLEDSAVYLCASSPQARGIADTQYFGPGTRLTVL.

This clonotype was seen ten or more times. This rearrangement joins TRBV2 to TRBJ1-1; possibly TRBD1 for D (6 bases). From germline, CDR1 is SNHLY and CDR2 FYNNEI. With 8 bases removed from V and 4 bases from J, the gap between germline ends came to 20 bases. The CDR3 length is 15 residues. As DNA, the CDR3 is TGTGCCAGCTGTAGAGAGACAGGCGGGACCACTGAAGCTTTCTTT. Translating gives CASCRETGGTTEAFF. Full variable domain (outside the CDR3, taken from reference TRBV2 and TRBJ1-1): EPEVTQTPSHQVTQMGQEVILRCVPISNHLYFYWYRQILGQKVEFLVSFYNNEISEKSEIFDDQFSVERPDGSNFTLKIRSTKLEDSAMYFCASCRETGGTTEAFFGQGTRLTVV.

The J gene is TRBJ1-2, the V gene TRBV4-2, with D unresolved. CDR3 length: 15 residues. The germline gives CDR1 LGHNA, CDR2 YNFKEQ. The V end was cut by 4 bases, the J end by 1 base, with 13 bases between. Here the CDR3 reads CASSPSVDYNYGYTF. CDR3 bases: TGTGCCAGCAGCCCCTCCGTAGATTATAACTATGGCTACACCTTC.

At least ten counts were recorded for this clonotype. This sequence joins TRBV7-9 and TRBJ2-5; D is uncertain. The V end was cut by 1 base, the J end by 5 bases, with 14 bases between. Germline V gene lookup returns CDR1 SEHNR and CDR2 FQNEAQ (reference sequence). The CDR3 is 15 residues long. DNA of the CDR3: TGTGCCAGCAGCTTAGTGGCGGCAGCCCGGGAGACCCAGTACTTC. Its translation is CASSLVAAARETQYF. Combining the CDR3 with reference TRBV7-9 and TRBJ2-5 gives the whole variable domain DTGVSQNPRHKITKRGQNVTFRCDPISEHNRLYWYRQTLGQGPEFLTYFQNEAQLEKSRLLSDRFSAERPKGSFSTLEIQRTEQGDSAMYLCASSLVAAARETQYFGPGTRLLVL.

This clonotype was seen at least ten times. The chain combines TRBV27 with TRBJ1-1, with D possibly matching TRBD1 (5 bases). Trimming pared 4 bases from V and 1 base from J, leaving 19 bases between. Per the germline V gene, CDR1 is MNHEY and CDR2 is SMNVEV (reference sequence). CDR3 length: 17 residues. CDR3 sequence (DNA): TGTGCCAGCAGTTCCTGGCCCCTTGGAGGGGAGAACACTGAAGCTTTCTTT. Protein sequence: CASSSWPLGGENTEAFF.

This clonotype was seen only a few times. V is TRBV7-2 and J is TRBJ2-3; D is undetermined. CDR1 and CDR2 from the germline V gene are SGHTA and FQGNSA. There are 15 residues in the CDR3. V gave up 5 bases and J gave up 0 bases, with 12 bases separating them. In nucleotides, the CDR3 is TGTGCCAGCAGCGCTAGTTACCTCAGCACAGATACGCAGTATTTT. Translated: CASSASYLSTDTQYF. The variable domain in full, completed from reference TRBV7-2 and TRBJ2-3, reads GAGVSQSPSNKVTEKGKDVELRCDPISGHTALYWYRQSLGQGLEFLIYFQGNSAPDKSGLPSDRFSAERTGGSVSTLTIQRTQQEDSAVYLCASSASYLSTDTQYFGPGTRLTVL.

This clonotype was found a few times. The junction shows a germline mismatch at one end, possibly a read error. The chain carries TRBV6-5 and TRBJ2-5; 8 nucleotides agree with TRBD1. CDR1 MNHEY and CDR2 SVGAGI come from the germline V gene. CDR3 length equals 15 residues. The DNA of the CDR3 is TGTGCCAGCGGTTACAGAGGACAGGGAGAAGAGACCCAGTACTTC. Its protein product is CASGYRGQGEETQYF.